This paragraph reports one T cell receptor (beta chain). Using immunoSEQ multiplex PCR, the repertoire was profiled, and TCRdb retains in-frame clones only, with some absent. The sample lists tens of thousands of clones; around 89% were seen once. The data were obtained in a study of technical replicates of blood from a handful of donors. The CDR3 covers 12 residues. Germline V lookup: CDR1 MDHEN, CDR2 SYDVKM. Trimming removed 11 bases from V and 6 bases from J; junction bases left unmatched: 7. The sequenced sample was T cells isolated from PBMCs. V is TRBV28 and J is TRBJ1-5; 7 positions match TRBD1. The receptor was derived from a human donor in good health. CDR3 protein: CASRQGSQPQHF. For the CDR3, the DNA is TGTGCCTCTAGACAGGGAAGTCAGCCCCAGCATTTT.